This T cell receptor beta chain was identified during a study of cytomegalovirus exposure and HLA in healthy donors. Notes on the study in general: For TCR beta chains, V- and J-gene trimming was later linked to a missense DCLRE1C variant. It was reportedly the case that the classifier diagnosed cytomegalovirus status with high specificity and sensitivity.

In the PCR, 60 Vbeta and 13 Jbeta primers were used. The protocol was immunoSEQ multiplex PCR, while the TCRdb copy is restricted to in-frame clones and leaves out a portion. The sample has about 100,000 clones; 75% to 90% are singletons. Concerning this clone: The antigen is undetermined.

The CDR3 is 12 residues long. Trimming left V 5 bases short and J 4 bases short, with 9 bases between. CDR1 and CDR2 (germline): SGHTA, FQGNSA. This clonotype was obtained from a man in his forties or fifties in good health and CMV-seronegative. Material for sequencing was PBMCs. J is TRBJ2-7 and V is TRBV7-2; maybe TRBD1 (6 bases). As DNA, the CDR3 is TGTGCCAGCAGCCAGAGGGGGTACGAGCAGTACTTC. Amino acids: CASSQRGYEQYF.